This entry is about one T cell receptor beta chain. No antigen is known for it. The data were taken from a study of lymphopenia after photon versus proton radiotherapy. Study-wide results and caveats: Authors raise, but do not show, better survival with proton therapy. Photon-treated patients lost naive T cells and TCR diversity; proton-treated stayed stable. After lymphocyte nadir, photon-treated repertoires showed oligoclonal expansion, especially CD8+ Temra. A bigger post-nadir fall in TCR diversity correlated inversely with survival time in deceased patients.

Assay: immunoSEQ multiplex PCR; the TCRdb copy retains only in-frame clones and omits some. In the table there are about 70,000 clones, more than 75% of which are singletons. From germline, CDR1 is KGHSH and CDR2 LQKENI. The CDR3 extends over 14 amino acids. Trimming took off 8 bases at V and 7 bases at J, with 18 bases between the two ends. The chain recombines TRBV18 with TRBJ2-1; perhaps TRBD2 as D (6 bases). Material: peripheral blood, obtained from a patient treated with proton-based radiotherapy. The receptor's source is a man aged 80 or over with esophageal cancer. The CDR3 sequence is CASAQRADQNEQFF. For the CDR3, the DNA is TGTGCCAGCGCACAGCGGGCAGACCAAAATGAGCAGTTCTTC.